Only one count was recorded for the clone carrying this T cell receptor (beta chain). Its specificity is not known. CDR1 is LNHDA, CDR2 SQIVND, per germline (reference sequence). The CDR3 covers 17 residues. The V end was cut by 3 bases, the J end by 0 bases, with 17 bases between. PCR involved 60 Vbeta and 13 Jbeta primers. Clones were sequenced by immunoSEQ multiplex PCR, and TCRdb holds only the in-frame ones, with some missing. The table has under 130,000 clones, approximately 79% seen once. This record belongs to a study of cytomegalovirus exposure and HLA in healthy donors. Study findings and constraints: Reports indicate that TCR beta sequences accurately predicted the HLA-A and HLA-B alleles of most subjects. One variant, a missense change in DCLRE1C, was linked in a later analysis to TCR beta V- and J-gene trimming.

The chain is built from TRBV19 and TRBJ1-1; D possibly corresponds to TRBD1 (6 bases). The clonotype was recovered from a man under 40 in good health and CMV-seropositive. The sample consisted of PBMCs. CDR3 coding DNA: TGTGCCAGTAGTATCACGGGAACGGGGGGCTTGAACACTGAAGCTTTCTTT. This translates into CASSITGTGGLNTEAFF.